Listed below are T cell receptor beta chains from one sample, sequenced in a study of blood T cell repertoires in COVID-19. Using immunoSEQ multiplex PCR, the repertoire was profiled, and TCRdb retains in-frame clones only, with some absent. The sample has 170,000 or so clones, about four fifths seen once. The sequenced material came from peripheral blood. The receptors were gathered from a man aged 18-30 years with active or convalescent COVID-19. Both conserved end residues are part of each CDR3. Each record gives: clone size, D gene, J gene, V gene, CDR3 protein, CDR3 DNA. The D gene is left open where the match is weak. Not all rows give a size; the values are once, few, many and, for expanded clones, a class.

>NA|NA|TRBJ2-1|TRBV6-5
CASNPGRSSYNEQFF
TGTGCCAGCAACCCGGGGAGAAGCTCCTACAATGAGCAGTTCTTC
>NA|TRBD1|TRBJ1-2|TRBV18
CASSPIRDRGILEGYTF
TGTGCCAGCTCACCAATCCGGGACAGGGGGATTTTGGAGGGCTACACCTTC
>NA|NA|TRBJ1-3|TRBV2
CASSVLGAQHSGNTIYF
TGTGCCAGCAGTGTTCTGGGAGCGCAGCACTCTGGAAACACCATATATTTT
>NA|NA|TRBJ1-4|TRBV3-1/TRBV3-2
CASSQFMQGGEKLFF
TGTGCCAGCAGCCAATTTATGCAGGGAGGGGAAAAACTGTTTTTT
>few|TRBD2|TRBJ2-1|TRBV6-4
CASSEASGGASEQFF
TGTGCCAGCAGTGAAGCTAGCGGGGGGGCCAGTGAGCAGTTCTTC
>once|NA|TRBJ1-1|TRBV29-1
CSAAGFENTEAFF
TGCAGCGCTGCAGGGTTCGAGAACACTGAAGCTTTCTTT
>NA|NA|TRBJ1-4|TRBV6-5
CASSYSNYGKLFF
TGTGCCAGCAGTTACTCGAACTACGGAAAACTGTTTTTT
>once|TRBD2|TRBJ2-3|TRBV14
CASSQVAGGPGRDTQYF
TGTGCCAGCAGCCAAGTAGCGGGAGGGCCGGGGAGAGATACGCAGTATTTT
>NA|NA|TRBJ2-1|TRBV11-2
CASSPRQPFSYNEQFF
TGTGCCAGCAGCCCCCGACAACCCTTCTCCTACAATGAGCAGTTCTTC
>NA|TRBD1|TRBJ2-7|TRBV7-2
CASSLRQGVSYEQYF
TGTGCCAGCAGCCTCCGACAGGGGGTATCCTACGAGCAGTACTTC
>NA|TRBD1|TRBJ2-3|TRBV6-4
CASSVGTGGFDTQYF
TGTGCCAGCAGTGTGGGGACAGGGGGTTTCGATACGCAGTATTTT
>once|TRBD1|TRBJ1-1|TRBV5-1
CASSFSGQGARTEAFF
TGCGCCAGCAGCTTTAGTGGACAGGGGGCGCGCACTGAAGCTTTCTTT
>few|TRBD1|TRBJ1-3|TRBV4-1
CASSQDSEQTGGFGNTIYF
TGCGCCAGCAGCCAAGATTCTGAACAGACAGGGGGCTTTGGAAACACCATATATTTT
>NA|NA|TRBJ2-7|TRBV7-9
CASSLVPQDQPYF
TGTGCCAGCAGCTTAGTCCCCCAGGATCAGCCGTACTTC
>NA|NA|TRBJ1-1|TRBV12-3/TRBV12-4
CASSLVGDTEAFF
TGTGCCAGCAGTTTGGTCGGGGACACTGAAGCTTTCTTT
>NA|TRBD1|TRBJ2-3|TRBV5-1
CASSLEGRTGRWDTQYF
TGCGCCAGCAGCCTAGAGGGTCGGACAGGGAGGTGGGATACGCAGTATTTT
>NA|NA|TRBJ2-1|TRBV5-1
CASSLVLAERGNEQFF
TGCGCCAGCAGCTTAGTCCTAGCGGAGAGGGGGAATGAGCAGTTCTTC
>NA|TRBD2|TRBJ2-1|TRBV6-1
CASSEEAGTSGHNEQFF
TGTGCCAGCAGTGAAGAAGCCGGGACTAGCGGGCACAATGAGCAGTTCTTC
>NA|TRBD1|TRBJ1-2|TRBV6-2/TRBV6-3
CTSNPTGKDYGYTF
TGTACCAGCAACCCGACAGGGAAGGACTATGGCTACACCTTC
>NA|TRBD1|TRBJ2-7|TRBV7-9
CASSYSGTGTYEQYF
TGTGCCAGCAGCTATTCCGGGACAGGGACTTACGAGCAGTACTTC
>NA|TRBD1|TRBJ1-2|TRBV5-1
CASSATQGAKSYGYTF
TGCGCCAGCAGCGCGACACAGGGGGCTAAGAGCTATGGCTACACCTTC
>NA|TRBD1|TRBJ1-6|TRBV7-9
CASSFTGDGSPLHF
TGTGCCAGCAGCTTTACAGGGGACGGTTCACCCCTCCACTTT
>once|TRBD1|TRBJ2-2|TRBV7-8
CASSGGTGSAGELFF
TGTGCCAGCAGCGGTGGGACAGGGTCGGCCGGGGAGCTGTTTTTT
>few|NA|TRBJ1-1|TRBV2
CASRGLKNTEAFF
TGTGCCAGCAGGGGACTGAAGAACACTGAAGCTTTCTTT
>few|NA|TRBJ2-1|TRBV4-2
CASSQTQYGTYNEQFF
TGTGCCAGCAGCCAAACCCAGTACGGGACCTACAATGAGCAGTTCTTC
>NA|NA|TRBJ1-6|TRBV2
CASSRQDNSPLHF
TGTGCCAGCAGTCGACAGGATAATTCACCCCTCCACTTT
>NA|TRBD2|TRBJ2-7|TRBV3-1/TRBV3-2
CASSQGTSGGASDYEQYF
TGTGCCAGCAGCCAAGGAACTAGCGGGGGGGCGTCCGACTACGAGCAGTACTTC
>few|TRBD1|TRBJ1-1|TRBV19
CASSFGQGPTEAFF
TGTGCCAGTAGTTTCGGACAGGGCCCCACTGAAGCTTTCTTT
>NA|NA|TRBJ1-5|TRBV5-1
CASSLEGASNQPQHF
TGCGCCAGCAGCTTGGAAGGGGCGTCCAATCAGCCCCAGCATTTT
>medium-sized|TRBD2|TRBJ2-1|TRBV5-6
CASSPSGGATEQFF
TGTGCCAGCAGCCCTAGCGGGGGGGCCACTGAGCAGTTCTTC
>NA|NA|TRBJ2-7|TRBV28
CASSLGLTSYEQYF
TGTGCCAGCAGTTTAGGACTCACCTCCTACGAGCAGTACTTC
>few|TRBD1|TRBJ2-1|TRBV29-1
CSVDGRGLYNEQFF
TGCAGCGTTGACGGCAGGGGGCTCTACAATGAGCAGTTCTTC
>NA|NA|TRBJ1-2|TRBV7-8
CASSLGTLYGYTF
TGTGCCAGCAGCTTAGGGACACTCTATGGCTACACCTTC
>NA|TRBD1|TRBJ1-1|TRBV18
CVSSPVLVTGDTEAFF
TGTGTCAGCTCACCAGTACTAGTCACAGGGGACACTGAAGCTTTCTTT
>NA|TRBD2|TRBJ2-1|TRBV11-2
CASSLAVRLAESSYNEQFF
TGTGCCAGCAGCTTGGCTGTACGACTAGCGGAGAGCTCCTACAATGAGCAGTTCTTC
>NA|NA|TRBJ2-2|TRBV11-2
CASSFRTYNTGELFF
TGTGCCAGCAGCTTTAGGACATACAACACCGGGGAGCTGTTTTTT
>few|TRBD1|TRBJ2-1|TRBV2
CASRADRDEEFF
TGTGCCAGCAGAGCCGACAGGGATGAAGAGTTCTTC
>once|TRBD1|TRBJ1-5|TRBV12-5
CASAPDRGPNQPQHF
TGTGCTAGTGCCCCCGACAGGGGCCCCAATCAGCCCCAGCATTTT
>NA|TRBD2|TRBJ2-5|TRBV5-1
CASSLRVAGGDETQYF
TGCGCCAGCAGCTTGAGGGTAGCGGGAGGGGACGAGACCCAGTACTTC
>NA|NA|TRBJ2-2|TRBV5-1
CASSLGLDAGELFF
TGCGCCAGCAGCTTGGGACTAGATGCCGGGGAGCTGTTTTTT
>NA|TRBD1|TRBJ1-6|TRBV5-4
CASSVDPRDSYNSPLHF
TGTGCCAGCAGCGTCGATCCCCGGGACAGTTATAATTCACCCCTCCACTTT
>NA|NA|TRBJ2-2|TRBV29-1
CSVVAAWNTGELFF
TGCAGCGTTGTCGCTGCGTGGAACACCGGGGAGCTGTTTTTT
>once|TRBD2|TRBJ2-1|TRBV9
CASSETSGTYNEQFF
TGTGCCAGCAGCGAAACTAGCGGGACTTACAATGAGCAGTTCTTC
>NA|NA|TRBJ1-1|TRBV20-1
CSARMSAEAFF
TGCAGTGCTAGAATGTCGGCTGAAGCTTTCTTT
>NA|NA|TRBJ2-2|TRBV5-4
CASSLRDMNTGELFF
TGTGCCAGCAGCTTGAGGGACATGAACACCGGGGAGCTGTTTTTT
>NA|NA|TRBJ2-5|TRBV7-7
CASSLDGGRETQYF
TGTGCTAGCAGCTTAGATGGGGGGAGAGAGACCCAGTACTTC
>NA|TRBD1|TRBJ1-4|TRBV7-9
CASSLATGTNEKLFF
TGTGCCAGCAGCTTAGCGACAGGGACTAATGAAAAACTGTTTTTT
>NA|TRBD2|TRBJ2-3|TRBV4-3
CASSVGTTTDTQYF
TGCGCCAGCAGCGTCGGGACTACCACAGATACGCAGTATTTT
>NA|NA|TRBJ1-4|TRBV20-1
CSASPAATGEEKLFF
TGCAGTGCTAGTCCCGCCGCTACGGGGGAAGAAAAACTGTTTTTT